These 13 T cell receptor beta chains share one sample of origin, sequenced in a study of regulatory T cells in long-lasting Graves disease. To make TCR beta libraries, researchers used iRepertoire HTBI primers and Arm-PCR of CDR3 regions. Via MiXCR, TCRdb re-called the multiplex PCR reads, giving one row per CDR3 protein. This sample has about 340,000 distinct CDR3 sequences; around a fifth occur once, and the top ten carry just under 30%. Time point denoted: persistent/refractory GD, antithyroid drugs over 5 years with positive TRAb. Scientists built the TCR library using RNA that was extracted from PBMCs. The material was peripheral blood mononuclear cells (PBMCs), obtained when the disease was refractory, from a patient treated with antithyroid drugs. The receptors were sampled from a female donor with Graves disease.

This clonotype was observed many times. DNA for the CDR3: TGTGCCAGCGGCCCTGGGTACCAAGAGACCCAGTACTTC. Translation gives CASGPGYQETQYF. This chain connects TRBV28 to TRBJ2-5, with D uncertain. This CDR3 is built from 13 residues. V lost 8 bases to trimming and J lost 0 bases, with 10 bases between them. CDR1 and CDR2 (germline): MDHEN, SYDVKM.

This clonotype was counted between two and nine times. The CDR3 DNA reads as TGCAGTGCACCGCCCCCGTGGACGGGACGGAACACTGAAGCTTTCTTT. As protein: CSAPPPWTGRNTEAFF. The rearrangement uses TRBV20-1 and TRBJ1-1, with a tentative D call TRBD1 (5 bases). V lost 6 bases and J lost 1, with 21 bases in between. The germline CDR1 and CDR2 sequences are DFQATT and SNEGSKA (reference sequence). The CDR3 consists of 16 residues.

This clonotype has a count of ten or more. V and J are TRBV6-1 and TRBJ1-2; TRBD1 matches 9 bases. J was trimmed by 4 bases and V by 6 bases; bases with no gene match: 12. The CDR3 runs 16 residues. CDR1 and CDR2 from the germline V gene are MNHNS and SASEGT. DNA of the CDR3: TGTGCCAGCAGCTCCCGGACAGGGGCTCTTGTCTATGGCTACACCTTC. Translation: CASSSRTGALVYGYTF.

This clonotype was counted a few times. The rearrangement joins TRBV19 to TRBJ2-7; D is unresolved. The germline V gene encodes CDR1 LNHDA and CDR2 SQIVND (reference sequence). V was clipped by 3 bases and J by 6 bases, with 12 bases between them. The CDR3 extends over 13 amino acids. The CDR3 here is CASSMGNRVEQYF. CDR3 coding DNA: TGTGCCAGTAGTATGGGCAATCGGGTCGAGCAGTACTTC.

The rearrangement links TRBV5-1 to TRBJ2-7; D might be TRBD1 or TRBD2, each matching 5 bases. In germline, CDR1 is SGHRS, CDR2 YFSETQ. Between the trimmed V and J ends, which lost 4 bases and 4 bases, there was a span of 15 bases. The CDR3 covers 14 residues. CDR3 in DNA: TGCGCCAGCAGCCGGGACGGGCAAGGGTACGAGCAGTACTTC. It codes for CASSRDGQGYEQYF. Complete variable domain (other parts from reference TRBV5-1 and TRBJ2-7): KAGVTQTPRYLIKTRGQQVTLSCSPISGHRSVSWYQQTPGQGLQFLFEYFSETQRNKGNFPGRFSGRQFSNSRSEMNVSTLELGDSALYLCASSRDGQGYEQYFGPGTRLTVT.

This clonotype was recorded many times. The V call is TRBV7-2, the J call TRBJ2-2, with a possible D match to TRBD2 (5 bases). This CDR3 is built from 17 residues. Per germline, CDR1 SGHTA and CDR2 FQGNSA. V lost 1 base and J lost 0, with 12 bases in between. The CDR3 DNA follows: TGTGCCAGCAGCTTAGTCCCTAAGCGGACGAACACCGGGGAGCTGTTTTTT. Amino acid sequence: CASSLVPKRTNTGELFF.

The chain uses TRBV7-9 and TRBJ1-5; D ambiguous. The germline V gene encodes CDR1 SEHNR and CDR2 FQNEAQ (reference sequence). V was shortened by 0 bases and J by 3 bases, with 3 bases between the two germline ends. The CDR3 covers 13 residues. CDR3 amino acids: CASSLAFNQPQHF. The CDR3 nucleotides are TGTGCCAGCAGCTTAGCCTTCAATCAGCCCCAGCATTTT.

This clonotype was found once. V gene TRBV14 combines with J gene TRBJ2-7; TRBD2 aligns across 7 bases. CDR3 length: 15 residues. The trim removed 4 bases at V and 2 bases at J, leaving 8 bases unmatched. The germline CDR1 and CDR2 sequences are SGHDN and FVKESK. CDR3 loop: CASSRFTSVAYEQYF. CDR3 bases: TGTGCCAGCAGCCGCTTTACTAGCGTCGCCTACGAGCAGTACTTC.

The J gene is TRBJ2-1, the V gene TRBV28, with TRBD2 matching over 12 bases. Germline V CDR1 and CDR2: MDHEN, SYDVKM. The CDR3 extends over 16 amino acids. With 8 bases clipped from V and 13 bases from J, the junction kept 18 bases outside the gene matches. The CDR3 bases are TGTGCCAGCTATAAAATGGGACTAGCGGGCCGTTCGGTCCAGTTCTTC. Translating gives CASYKMGLAGRSVQFF. Full variable domain (remainder filled in from reference TRBV28 and TRBJ2-1): DVKVTQSSRYLVKRTGEKVFLECVQDMDHENMFWYRQDPGLGLRLIYFSYDVKMKEKGDIPEGYSVSREKKERFSLILESASTNQTSMYLCASYKMGLAGRSVQFFGPGTRLTVL.

In this sample, this clonotype turned up many times. This chain uses TRBV30 with TRBJ1-1; no clear D gene. Trimming took 2 bases from V and 2 from J, leaving 3 bases between them. Germline values: CDR1 GTSNPN, CDR2 SVGIG (reference sequence). CDR3 length equals 11 residues. The CDR3 loop reads CAWSRNTEAFF. In DNA, the CDR3 is TGTGCCTGGAGTCGAAACACTGAAGCTTTCTTT.

This clonotype was counted ten times or more. J is TRBJ2-5 and V is TRBV10-2; 7 bases agree with TRBD1. Germline trimming cut 2 bases from V and 7 bases from J; bases unmatched to any gene: 10. This CDR3 has 15 residues. Germline values: CDR1 WSHSY, CDR2 SAAADI. The CDR3 DNA follows: TGCGCCAGCAGTGAGACCCCGACAGGGTTCGGGACCCAGTACTTC. It translates to CASSETPTGFGTQYF.

The table lists this clonotype with many counts. The V gene is TRBV2, the J gene TRBJ2-2; 7 nucleotides align to TRBD2. Trimming removed 3 bases from V and 4 bases from J; junction bases left unmatched: 5. The germline CDR1 and CDR2 sequences are SNHLY and FYNNEI. This CDR3 region has 15 residues. The CDR3: CASSDRLALTGELFF. As DNA, the CDR3 is TGTGCCAGCAGTGACCGACTAGCCCTCACCGGGGAGCTGTTTTTT.

This clonotype was seen repeatedly, ten times or more. This sequence joins TRBV3-1 and TRBJ1-1, with 8 nucleotides matching TRBD1. The CDR3 is made up of 16 amino acids. Trimming took 4 bases from V and 0 from J; bases not matched to a gene: 7. Germline lookup yields CDR1 LGHDT and CDR2 YNNKEL (reference sequence). Here the CDR3 reads CASSRRTGSMNTEAFF. The CDR3 region has the DNA TGTGCCAGCAGCCGTCGGACAGGGAGCATGAACACTGAAGCTTTCTTT.